These 20 T cell receptor beta chains were all obtained from the same sample, sequenced in a study of T cells after yellow fever vaccination. Each CDR3 protein gets one entry after TCRdb re-called the 5' RACE reads with MiXCR. The data contain about 120,000 distinct CDR3 sequences, roughly 7.2% of them seen just once; the ten biggest clones take up 2.7%. The sequences come from CD4+ T cells sorted from PBMCs, collected roughly 46 days after the first yellow fever vaccination. The receptors were sampled from a man between 18 and 29 years old who received the YFV17D yellow fever vaccine.

This clonotype appeared many times. The chain is built from TRBV6-6 and TRBJ2-7; 9 bases align to TRBD1. The CDR3 consists of 12 residues. CDR1 is MNHNY and CDR2 is SVGAGI in the germline V gene (reference sequence). Germline trimming cut 9 bases from V and 3 bases from J; bases unmatched to any gene: 3. CDR3 nucleotides: TGTGCCAGTTCGGGACAGGGCTACGAGCAGTACGTC. Its protein is CASSGQGYEQYV.

This clonotype has ten or more counts. V usage is TRBV7-2 and J usage is TRBJ2-1, with a weak D call TRBD2 (6 bases). This CDR3 is 14 amino acids long. Germline V gene data show CDR1 as SGHTA and CDR2 as FQGNSA. Trimming shortened V by 3 bases and J by 2 bases, and 8 bases separated the two germline ends. The CDR3 nucleotides are TGTGCCAGCAGCTTGGGGACTGCCTACAATGAGCAGTTCTTC. Protein: CASSLGTAYNEQFF.

Ten or more counts support this clonotype. This chain connects TRBV29-1 to TRBJ2-3, with D hard to call. Germline assignment: CDR1 SQVTM and CDR2 ANQGSEA. Trimming stripped 5 bases from V and 0 bases from J, with 9 bases between. CDR3 length: 13 amino acids. CDR3 sequence (DNA): TGCAGCGTTCGAAGATCTAGCACAGATACGCAGTATTTT. Encoded protein: CSVRRSSTDTQYF.

Many counts were recorded for this clonotype. CDR3 coding DNA: TGCAGCGTTGAGAGGGGCCGGGGGACAGATACGCAGTATTTT. Translated: CSVERGRGTDTQYF. The chain joins TRBV29-1 to TRBJ2-3; D is perhaps TRBD2 (6 bases). The length of the CDR3 is 14 residues. With 3 bases removed from V and 3 bases from J, the gap between germline ends came to 13 bases. The germline gives CDR1 SQVTM, CDR2 ANQGSEA.

This clonotype has more than one count but fewer than ten. V is TRBV5-4 and J is TRBJ1-1, with 8 nucleotides matching TRBD1. In germline, CDR1 is SGHNT, CDR2 YYREEE (reference sequence). The CDR3 is made up of 16 amino acids. V shed 2 bases, J shed 6 bases, and the junction held 12 bases outside the gene matches. The CDR3 DNA reads TGTGCCAGCAGCTTACCCCGCGGACAGGGTTACTCTGAAGCTTTCTTT. Its translation: CASSLPRGQGYSEAFF.

This clonotype has at least ten counts. This chain connects TRBV14 to TRBJ2-5; possible D gene TRBD2, 6 bases. The CDR3 has 17 residues. Germline assignment: CDR1 SGHDN and CDR2 FVKESK. With 1 base removed from V and 5 bases from J, the gap between germline ends came to 20 bases. The CDR3 loop is CASSQGSGWRPRETQYF. CDR3 sequence (DNA): TGTGCCAGCAGCCAAGGAAGCGGGTGGCGCCCGAGGGAGACCCAGTACTTC.

V is TRBV24-1 and J is TRBJ2-6, with unresolved D. Trimming removed 5 bases at V and 5 bases at J, with 15 bases between. CDR3 length equals 16 residues. In germline, CDR1 is KGHDR, CDR2 SFDVKD. The CDR3 DNA sequence: TGTGCCACCAGTGCCCCTGGGGTCCCTTGGGCCAACGTCCTGACTTTC. It encodes CATSAPGVPWANVLTF.

In its sample, this clonotype was seen many times. This chain links TRBV11-2 with TRBJ1-6, with a weak D call TRBD1 (5 bases). Per germline, CDR1 SGHAT and CDR2 FQNNGV. The CDR3 runs 16 residues. With 0 bases removed from V and 5 bases from J, the gap between germline ends came to 11 bases. The CDR3 sequence is CASSLDRVRNNSPLHF. Written as DNA, the CDR3 is TGTGCCAGCAGCTTAGACAGGGTGAGGAATAATTCACCCCTCCACTTT.

This clonotype was observed a handful of times. V is TRBV4-1 and J is TRBJ1-4, with D tentatively TRBD1 (5 bases). This CDR3 has 15 amino acids. The germline gives CDR1 MGHRA, CDR2 YSYEKL. With 1 base removed from V and 8 bases from J, the gap between germline ends came to 14 bases. The CDR3 DNA follows: TGCGCCAGCAGCCAAGGGGGCGGGGTCTCGGAAAAACTGTTTTTT. Translating gives CASSQGGGVSEKLFF.

This clonotype was counted ten times or more. CDR3 nucleotide sequence: TGTGCCAGCAGTTTCCCCCTAGCGGGGGCGATCTCCTACGAGCAGTACTTC. Translated, it gives CASSFPLAGAISYEQYF. The V call is TRBV12-3 or TRBV12-4, the J call TRBJ2-7, with TRBD2 identical over 10 bases. V lost 3 bases and J lost 0; bases outside the gene matches: 8. The CDR3 contains 17 residues.

This clonotype has a count of ten or more. The CDR3 protein is CASSLLGGLNNEQFF. Here the CDR3 DNA reads TGCGCCAGCAGCTTGCTAGGGGGATTGAACAATGAGCAGTTCTTC. This rearrangement joins TRBV5-1 to TRBJ2-1; D may be TRBD1 (6 bases). Per germline, CDR1 SGHRS and CDR2 YFSETQ. V lost 1 base, J lost 5 bases, and 13 bases lay in between. The CDR3 extends over 15 amino acids.

This clonotype has more than one count but fewer than ten. This sequence joins TRBV20-1 and TRBJ1-2; weak D call: TRBD1 (5 bases). With 2 bases removed from V and 3 bases from J, the gap between germline ends came to 19 bases. CDR1 is DFQATT, CDR2 SNEGSKA, per germline (reference sequence). The CDR3 sequence is 16 residues long. CDR3 sequence reads: CSARTPPIRGYYGYTF. The CDR3 DNA sequence: TGCAGTGCTAGAACCCCACCGATACGGGGCTACTATGGCTACACCTTC.

In this sample, this clonotype turned up many times. The chain has TRBV11-2 and TRBJ2-1, with 10 bases identical to TRBD2. Germline lookup yields CDR1 SGHAT and CDR2 FQNNGV. V lost 5 bases and J lost 9; bases outside the gene matches: 13. This CDR3 is built from 16 residues. Here the CDR3 reads CASSPGLSGGASEQFF. The CDR3 nucleotides read TGTGCCAGCAGCCCGGGACTGAGCGGGGGGGCTAGTGAGCAGTTCTTC.

The sample holds a few counts of this clonotype. The J gene is TRBJ2-5, the V gene TRBV29-1, with D tentatively TRBD2 (6 bases). The V gene lost 4 bases and the J gene lost 1 base, with 13 bases spanning the gap. This CDR3 is built from 14 residues. The germline CDR1 and CDR2 sequences are SQVTM and ANQGSEA. The CDR3 coding sequence is TGCAGCGTTGGGATGGGACTCCTCCAAGAGACCCAGTACTTC. Translating it yields CSVGMGLLQETQYF.

DNA for the CDR3: TGCGCCAGCAGCTTCCTTAGCGGGTACACAGATACGCAGTATTTT. This gives the protein CASSFLSGYTDTQYF. The chain couples TRBV5-1 to TRBJ2-3; 7 nucleotides align to TRBD2. After removal of 2 bases from V and 2 bases from J, the junction contained 5 bases not matched to a gene. The CDR3 is 15 residues long. The germline CDR1 and CDR2 sequences are SGHRS and YFSETQ.

This clonotype was seen ten or more times. This chain links TRBV7-2 with TRBJ2-5, with no clear D. Germline V CDR1 and CDR2: SGHTA, FQGNSA. The CDR3 length is 13 residues. The ends were cut back, 5 bases at V and 0 bases at J, with 7 bases in the middle. The CDR3 bases are TGTGCCAGCAGCCTCGCGTACCAAGAGACCCAGTACTTC. Its translation: CASSLAYQETQYF.

This clonotype was seen many times. The V call is TRBV20-1, the J call TRBJ2-3, with 9 nucleotides matching TRBD1. This CDR3 contains 15 residues. J gave up 4 bases and V 0 bases, and 5 bases lay outside the gene matches. Germline CDR1 and CDR2: DFQATT and SNEGSKA (reference sequence). Here the CDR3 DNA reads TGCAGTGCTAGAGATCCGGGACAGGGCGCAGATACGCAGTATTTT. Protein: CSARDPGQGADTQYF.

This clonotype was observed a few times. The chain couples TRBV4-3 to TRBJ1-1; D gene uncertain. From germline, CDR1 is LGHNA and CDR2 YSLEER. This CDR3 spans 12 amino acids. V was trimmed by 0 bases and J by 3 bases, leaving 2 bases between them. The CDR3 coding sequence is TGCGCCAGCAGCCAAGAAGACACTGAAGCTTTCTTT. Translated: CASSQEDTEAFF.

This clonotype was detected many times. The chain is built from TRBV12-3 or TRBV12-4 and TRBJ2-2; 7 bases are shared with TRBD2. The CDR3 length is 16 residues. V was pared by 1 base and J by 0 bases, with 2 bases of the junction left unmatched. Here the CDR3 reads CASSLGGRTNTGELFF. DNA for the CDR3: TGTGCCAGCAGTTTAGGCGGGAGAACGAACACCGGGGAGCTGTTTTTT.

This clonotype has at least ten counts. The V call is TRBV4-1, the J call TRBJ1-2, with D hard to call. The V end lost 1 base, the J end lost 7 bases, and 4 bases lay between the germline ends. This CDR3 has 11 residues. Germline-derived CDR1 and CDR2 are MGHRA and YSYEKL. The CDR3 DNA reads TGCGCCAGCAGCCAAGGGGGTGGCTACACCTTC. Translation gives CASSQGGGYTF.